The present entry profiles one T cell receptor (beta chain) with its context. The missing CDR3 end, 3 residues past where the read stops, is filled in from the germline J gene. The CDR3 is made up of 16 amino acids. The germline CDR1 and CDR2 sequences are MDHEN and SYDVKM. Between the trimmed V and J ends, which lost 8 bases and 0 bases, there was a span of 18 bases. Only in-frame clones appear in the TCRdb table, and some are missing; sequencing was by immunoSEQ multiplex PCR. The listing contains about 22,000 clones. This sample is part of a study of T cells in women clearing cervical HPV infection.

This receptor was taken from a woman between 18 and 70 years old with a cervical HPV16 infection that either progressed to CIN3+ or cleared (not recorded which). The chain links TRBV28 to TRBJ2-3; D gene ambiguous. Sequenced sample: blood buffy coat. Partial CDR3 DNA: TGTGCCAGCGCCATGAAAATATCTAGGAGCACAGATACG. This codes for CASAMKISRSTDT. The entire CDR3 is CASAMKISRSTDTQYF. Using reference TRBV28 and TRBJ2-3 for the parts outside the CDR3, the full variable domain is DVKVTQSSRYLVKRTGEKVFLECVQDMDHENMFWYRQDPGLGLRLIYFSYDVKMKEKGDIPEGYSVSREKKERFSLILESASTNQTSMYLCASAMKISRSTDTQYFGPGTRLTVL.